This TCR beta chain was identified during a study of blood T cell repertoires in COVID-19. At the level of the study: Acute and convalescent COVID-19 samples came from the United States, Italy and Spain. T cells, B-cell-depleted T cells, or PBMCs provided the cDNA or gDNA that served as material.

Assay: immunoSEQ multiplex PCR; the TCRdb copy retains only in-frame clones and omits some. The table lists roughly 49,000 clones, roughly 89% of them singletons, with around 5% in the top ten. Germline V CDR1 and CDR2: LGHNA, YSLEER. V lost 0 bases to trimming and J lost 8 bases, with 4 bases between them. CDR3 length: 12 amino acids. The chain has TRBV4-3 and TRBJ2-2; D unresolved. This receptor was identified in a man aged 60 to 75 with active COVID-19. Sequencing was carried out using peripheral blood. CDR3 protein: CASSQDTGELFF. CDR3 sequence (DNA): TGCGCCAGCAGCCAAGATACAGGGGAGCTGTTTTTT.